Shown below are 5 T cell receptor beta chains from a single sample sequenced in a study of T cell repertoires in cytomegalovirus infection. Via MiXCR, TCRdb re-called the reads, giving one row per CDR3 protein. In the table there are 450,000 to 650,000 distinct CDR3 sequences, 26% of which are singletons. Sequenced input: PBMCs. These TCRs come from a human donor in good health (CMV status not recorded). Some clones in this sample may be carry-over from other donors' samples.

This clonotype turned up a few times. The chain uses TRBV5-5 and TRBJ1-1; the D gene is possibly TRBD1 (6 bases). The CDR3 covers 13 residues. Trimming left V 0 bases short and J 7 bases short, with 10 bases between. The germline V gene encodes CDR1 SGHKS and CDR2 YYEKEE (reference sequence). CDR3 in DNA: TGTGCCAGCAGCTTGGAGGCAGGGGATGAAGCTTTCTTT. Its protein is CASSLEAGDEAFF.

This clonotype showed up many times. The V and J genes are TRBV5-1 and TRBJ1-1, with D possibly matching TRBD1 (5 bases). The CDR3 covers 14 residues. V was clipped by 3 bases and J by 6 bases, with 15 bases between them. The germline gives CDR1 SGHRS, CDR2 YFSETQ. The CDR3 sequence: CASSSGMGGAEAFF. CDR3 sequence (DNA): TGCGCCAGCAGCTCAGGCATGGGGGGAGCTGAAGCTTTCTTT.

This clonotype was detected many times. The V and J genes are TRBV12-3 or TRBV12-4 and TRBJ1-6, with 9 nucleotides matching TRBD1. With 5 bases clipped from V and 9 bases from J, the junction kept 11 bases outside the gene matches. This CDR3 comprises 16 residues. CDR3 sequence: CASSLGDRVGRSPLHF. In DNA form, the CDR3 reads TGTGCCAGCAGTCTCGGGGACAGGGTTGGGCGTTCACCCCTCCACTTT.

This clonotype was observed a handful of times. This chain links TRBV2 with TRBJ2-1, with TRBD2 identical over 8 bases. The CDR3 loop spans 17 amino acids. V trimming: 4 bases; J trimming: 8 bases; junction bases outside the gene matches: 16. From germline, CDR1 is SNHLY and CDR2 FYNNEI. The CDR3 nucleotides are TGTGCCAGCAGTGTGTTTGTTGGGACTAGTAATATCGATGAGCAGTTCTTC. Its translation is CASSVFVGTSNIDEQFF.

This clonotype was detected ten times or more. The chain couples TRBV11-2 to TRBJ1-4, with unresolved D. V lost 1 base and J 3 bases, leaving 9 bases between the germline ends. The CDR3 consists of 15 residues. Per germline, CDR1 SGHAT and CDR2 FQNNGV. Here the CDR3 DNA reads TGTGCCAGCAGCTTAGGTGGTGCGGCTAATGAAAAACTGTTTTTT. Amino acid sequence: CASSLGGAANEKLFF.